The subject of this entry is one T cell receptor beta chain. The specificity of this receptor is unknown. No base qualities exist here, and no much larger clone lies one base off it. Libraries were made using 5' RACE. The instrument was an Illumina HiSeq 2000. A universal primer binding site was added through template switching, and the final cDNA carried a unique molecular identifier so that TCR cDNA molecules could be counted accurately. Specific primers in the conserved constant-segment region were used to synthesize first-strand cDNA for the TCR alpha and beta chains. To control for contamination, every cDNA library carried two barcodes: a SMART-Mk sample barcode plus Illumina barcodes. Two successive PCR steps introduced TruSeq adapter sequences along with Illumina sample barcodes. The TCR alpha and beta cDNA libraries were sequenced on the Illumina HiSeq platform using custom primers. In the source study's methods: MiGEC was used to process raw reads and extract unique molecular identifiers, and MiXCR was used to find CDR3 positions. Recombination models were inferred per individual with the repgenHMM and IGoR tools using an EM algorithm. The analysis of shared clonotypes was done with the tcR package in R, with sharing normalized by the product of cloneset sizes. To study raw recombination free of thymic and clonal selection effects, out-of-frame nonproductive sequences were analyzed. The raw public reads went through TCRdb reprocessing: fastp at Q25, MiXCR clone calling, in-frame beta chains kept. Identical CDR3 proteins give one entry, which carries the most common genes and DNA. None of the V and J calls come from the authors' own analysis; TCRdb made them. The sample has more than 400,000 distinct CDR3 sequences on record, around 15% of them singletons. The top ten constitute less than 0.5% of the sample.

The sample comes from a study of identical twins (TCRdb year 2016). General notes on the study: To test whether fetal clonotypes persist, the study used deep sequencing on TCR alpha and beta repertoires from monozygotic twins, unrelated adults of various ages, and cord blood. To rule out contamination, replicate twin experiments were performed at different times with different library preparation protocols. Overall results and qualifications from the work: Because the same donors could not be followed over many years, the conclusions relied on cross-sectional statistical analysis. Zero-insertion analyses could be partly confounded by invariant T cells such as MAIT and iNKT, although diverse VJ usage argued against such confounding for most clonotypes. Abundant cord blood beta clonotypes carried fewer insertions; young adult naive repertoires showed a weaker similar trend, while memory repertoires showed none. Compared with coincidental sharing between unrelated individuals, an excess of low generation-probability sequences was observed among out-of-frame TCR alpha sequences shared between twins. In beta out-of-frame sequences, excess twin sharing was weaker, because having fewer shared sequences lowered the signal-to-noise ratio. In monozygotic twins, recombination models systematically underestimated out-of-frame TCR alpha sharing, but the models matched the sharing seen between unrelated individuals.

V is shortened by 1 base, J by 1 base, and the region joining them spans 9 bases. The cysteine opens and the phenylalanine closes a CDR3 of 15 amino acids. Only the CDR3 region is kept as DNA, spanning 45 bases read in frame from base 1. The CDR1 and CDR2 encoded by the germline V gene are ENHRY and SYGVKD. Every donor was a healthy Caucasian. Three pairs of female monozygotic twins, all aged 18 to 29 years, made up the twin cohort. CD4+ and CD8+ T cell populations were isolated with positive isolation kits from Invitrogen. These data also formed part of another study, on yellow fever vaccine responses in identical twins. The second paper further reports: The T cell response to vaccination in identical twins was reported by the authors to appear partly convergent and partly personalized. In identical twins, the study followed T cell clones that responded to the vaccine with precision.

The sequenced sample was CD4+ T cells sorted from blood. This receptor was obtained from a woman aged 18-29 years in good health. The rearranged segments are TRBV10-3 and TRBJ2-3, with an unclear D gene assignment. Here is the DNA: TGTGCCATCAGTGAGTTGGCTCTAGGCACAGATACGCAGTATTTT. Translated, it reads CAISELALGTDTQYF.